The 9 T cell receptor beta chains listed next were all sequenced from one sample in a study of TIL therapy for anti-PD-1-resistant metastatic lung cancer. Sequencing used immunoSEQ v3. Method: immunoSEQ multiplex PCR; TCRdb's copy keeps in-frame clones and lacks some. The table lists about 7,000 clones, about 64% of them singletons. Time point denoted: pre-treatment sample, taken before nivolumab and TIL therapy. Pleural nodules or supraclavicular lymph nodes made up most of the excised metastases sampled. The sample here was tumor tissue, taken at baseline. Receptors originate from a person aged 30 to 80 with non-small cell lung cancer.

The rearrangement links TRBV4-1 to TRBJ1-2, with TRBD1 as a possible D gene (6 bases). Germline V CDR1 and CDR2: MGHRA, YSYEKL. Trimming pared 0 bases from V and 4 bases from J, leaving 9 bases between. The CDR3 is 14 residues long. The CDR3 region is CASSQDARGYGYTF. The CDR3 coding sequence is TGCGCCAGCAGCCAAGATGCCAGGGGCTATGGCTACACCTTC.

This clone is deemed medium-sized. The rearrangement joins TRBV4-2 to TRBJ1-1; D not certain. The V and J ends lost 4 bases and 1 base respectively, with 7 bases between them. The CDR3 consists of 13 residues. In germline, CDR1 is LGHNA, CDR2 YNFKEQ. This CDR3 is CASSRTGNTEAFF. CDR3 nucleotides: TGTGCCAGCAGCCGTACGGGGAACACTGAAGCTTTCTTT.

This chain connects TRBV6-6 to TRBJ2-2, with 10 positions matching TRBD1. The V gene's germline CDR1 is MNHNY and CDR2 SVGAGI (reference sequence). This CDR3 is built from 15 residues. V trimming: 9 bases; J trimming: 6 bases; junction bases outside the gene matches: 10. This chain's CDR3 is CASYRHGQGAGELFF. As DNA, the CDR3 is TGTGCCAGTTACAGGCACGGACAGGGGGCCGGGGAGCTGTTTTTT.

This clone appeared a few times. For the CDR3, the DNA is TGTGCCAGCGGGACAGGGGGCGGCAATCAGCCCCAGCATTTT. It encodes CASGTGGGNQPQHF. The V call is TRBV27, the J call TRBJ1-5; TRBD1 matches 12 bases. There are 14 residues in the CDR3. Per germline, CDR1 MNHEY and CDR2 SMNVEV (reference sequence). V was pared by 8 bases and J by 2 bases, with 1 base of the junction left unmatched.

The V and J genes are TRBV12-3 or TRBV12-4 and TRBJ2-7; D gene ambiguous. The CDR3 extends over 11 amino acids. Trimming took off 6 bases at V and 3 bases at J, with 6 bases between the two ends. The CDR3 coding sequence is TGTGCCAGCAGCGCATTCTACGAGCAGTACTTC. Translated, it gives CASSAFYEQYF.

The chain is built from TRBV29-1 and TRBJ2-1, with 7 bases identical to TRBD2. V gave up 6 bases and J gave up 6 bases; unmatched junction bases: 14. This CDR3 has 15 residues. CDR1 is SQVTM and CDR2 is ANQGSEA in the germline V gene. The CDR3 protein is CSVGGNRFSINEQFF. DNA of the CDR3: TGCAGCGTGGGGGGGAATAGATTTAGCATCAATGAGCAGTTCTTC.

The chain uses TRBV9 and TRBJ2-7, with 11 bases fitting TRBD1. This CDR3 is built from 16 residues. Trimming at V came to 0 bases and at J to 5 bases, leaving 7 bases not matched to a gene. Germline loops: CDR1 SGDLS, CDR2 YYNGEE. The CDR3 DNA reads TGTGCCAGCAGCGTAGCGTTGGACAGGGGGCGCAACGAGCAGTACTTC. This gives the protein CASSVALDRGRNEQYF.

This clone was counted between two and nine times. The gene calls are TRBV29-1 and TRBJ2-2; D assignment may be TRBD1 or TRBD2 (6 bases each). The CDR3 extends over 15 amino acids. The V gene's germline CDR1 is SQVTM and CDR2 ANQGSEA. CDR3 nucleotide sequence: TGCACCGCGAGCCGGGGGCTAGCGAACACCGGGGAGCTGTTTTTT. Translation gives CTASRGLANTGELFF.

This clone is medium-sized within its sample. The genes are TRBV16 and TRBJ1-5; D perhaps matches TRBD1 (6 bases). CDR1 and CDR2 from the germline V gene are KGHSY and FQNENV. This CDR3 region has 20 residues. V lost 4 bases and J 9 bases, leaving 34 bases between the germline ends. The CDR3 region has the DNA TGTGCCAGCAGCCTCGCGTCCCGGGACATAAGGTTAACCGCAAGCGCGCCCCAGCATTTT. It codes for CASSLASRDIRLTASAPQHF.